Below, 16 T cell receptor beta chains from the same sample are listed, as sequenced in a study of cytomegalovirus exposure and HLA in healthy donors. Amplification used 60 Vbeta primers and 13 Jbeta primers. TCRdb's copy holds only in-frame clones and misses some; the assay was immunoSEQ multiplex PCR. The data show roughly 230,000 clones, around 83% seen once. Sequences were obtained from PBMCs. The receptor set was obtained from a girl aged 2-9 years in good health and CMV-seronegative.

This CDR3 is CSVITGDTGELFF. CDR3 in DNA: TGCAGCGTTATAACAGGGGACACCGGGGAGCTGTTTTTT. V usage is TRBV29-1 and J usage is TRBJ2-2, with 7 bases fitting TRBD1. Germline V gene sequence: CDR1 SQVTM, CDR2 ANQGSEA. V lost 5 bases, J lost 3 bases, and 3 bases stayed unmatched. The length of the CDR3 is 13 residues.

The rearrangement joins TRBV10-3 to TRBJ2-5; TRBD1 is a possible D gene (5 bases). TRBJ2-7 matches the DNA end more closely, so the J call is doubtful. The germline V gene encodes CDR1 ENHRY and CDR2 SYGVKD. CDR3 length: 12 residues. CDR3 region: CAITERGYEQYF. DNA for the CDR3: TGTGCCATCACAGAAAGGGGCTACGAGCAGTACTTC.

The rearrangement uses TRBV5-1 and TRBJ2-5; a possible D gene is TRBD1 (6 bases). Per germline, CDR1 SGHRS and CDR2 YFSETQ. The CDR3 totals 13 residues. Trimming pared 7 bases from V and 1 base from J, leaving 11 bases between. The CDR3 loop reads CASGTGSQETQYF. DNA of the CDR3: TGCGCCAGCGGTACAGGGAGCCAAGAGACCCAGTACTTC.

V usage is TRBV30 and J usage is TRBJ2-7; D is ambiguous. V was cut by 4 bases and J by 7 bases, with 11 bases left in between. There are 11 residues in the CDR3. The germline gives CDR1 GTSNPN, CDR2 SVGIG (reference sequence). The DNA for the CDR3 is TGTGCCTGGAACTCGGGTGTGGAGCAGTACTTC. Translation: CAWNSGVEQYF.

The V call is TRBV18, the J call TRBJ1-3, with D unclear. The V end lost 1 base, the J end lost 0 bases, and 7 bases lay between the germline ends. In germline, CDR1 is KGHSH, CDR2 LQKENI. The CDR3 is 15 amino acids. The CDR3 nucleotides are TGTGCCAGCTCACCACTGGCCGACTCTGGAAACACCATATATTTT. Its translation is CASSPLADSGNTIYF.

The V and J genes are TRBV7-7 and TRBJ2-1; D is unresolved. This CDR3 is built from 15 residues. The V end lost 4 bases, the J end lost 4 bases, and 14 bases lay between the germline ends. The V gene's germline CDR1 is SSHAT and CDR2 FNYEAQ (reference sequence). The DNA of the CDR3 is TGTGCCAGCAGCTGGAGAGACGGAGATTACAATGAGCAGTTCTTC. Amino acid sequence: CASSWRDGDYNEQFF.

The rearrangement uses TRBV18 and TRBJ1-2; 7 nucleotides line up with TRBD1. CDR3 length: 17 residues. Germline loops: CDR1 KGHSH, CDR2 LQKENI. V lost 5 bases and J lost 4; bases outside the gene matches: 16. CDR3 protein: CASSKGGWSGPAYGYTF. The CDR3 DNA reads TGTGCCAGCTCAAAAGGGGGCTGGTCAGGACCAGCCTATGGCTACACCTTC.

The V gene is TRBV30, the J gene TRBJ1-5; D remains ambiguous. The CDR3 totals 14 residues. Trimming took 2 bases from V and 4 from J, leaving 12 bases between them. CDR1 is GTSNPN and CDR2 is SVGIG in the germline V gene (reference sequence). CDR3 in amino acids: CAWSSHPGNQPQHF. In nucleotides, the CDR3 is TGTGCCTGGAGTTCACATCCAGGAAATCAGCCCCAGCATTTT.

J is TRBJ2-7 and V is TRBV5-1, with 9 nucleotides matching TRBD1. Germline V gene data show CDR1 as SGHRS and CDR2 as YFSETQ. The length of the CDR3 is 16 residues. V lost 1 base and J lost 2; bases outside the gene matches: 7. CDR3: CASSLPYRQGAYEQYF. In nucleotides, the CDR3 is TGCGCCAGCAGCTTGCCATATCGACAGGGGGCCTACGAGCAGTACTTC.

The V and J genes are TRBV6-1 and TRBJ2-7; 9 bases are shared with TRBD1. V lost 5 bases to trimming and J lost 4 bases; unmatched junction nucleotides: 6. This CDR3 is 14 amino acids long. CDR1 is MNHNS, CDR2 SASEGT, per germline. For the CDR3, the DNA is TGTGCCAGCAGTACCGGGACAGGGACTTACGAGCAGTACTTC. It codes for CASSTGTGTYEQYF.

Note on this clone: At one of its ends the junction is not consistent with the germline gene, which may arise from a read error. The chain carries TRBV20-1 and TRBJ2-3, with 7 bases matching TRBD2. The CDR3 extends over 11 amino acids. In germline, CDR1 is DFQATT, CDR2 SNEGSKA (reference sequence). The CDR3 coding sequence is TGCAGTCAGACTAGCAGAGATACGCAGTATTTT. It encodes CSQTSRDTQYF.

This clone was detected only a few times. The DNA of the CDR3 is TGTGCCAGTAGCACAACAGGGTCCTACGAGCAGTACTTC. This translates into CASSTTGSYEQYF. The chain carries TRBV19 and TRBJ2-7, with TRBD1 as a possible D gene (6 bases). V was pared by 6 bases and J by 1 base, with 10 bases between. From germline, CDR1 is LNHDA and CDR2 SQIVND (reference sequence). This CDR3 has 13 residues. Together with reference TRBV19 and TRBJ2-7, the CDR3 gives the full variable domain: DGGITQSPKYLFRKEGQNVTLSCEQNLNHDAMYWYRQDPGQGLRLIYYSQIVNDFQKGDIAEGYSVSREKKESFPLTVTSAQKNPTAFYLCASSTTGSYEQYFGPGTRLTVT.

The rearrangement uses TRBV4-2 and TRBJ1-3, with 10 bases identical to TRBD1. Trimming took 0 bases from V and 5 from J; bases not matched to a gene: 1. The CDR3 runs 15 residues. From germline, CDR1 is LGHNA and CDR2 YNFKEQ. CDR3: CASSQDDRGRNTIYF. The CDR3 DNA sequence: TGTGCCAGCAGCCAAGACGACAGGGGGCGAAACACCATATATTTT.

This chain joins TRBV4-1 and TRBJ2-7; tentatively, D is TRBD2 (6 bases). The CDR3 consists of 17 residues. The germline V and J ends were trimmed by 0 bases and 2 bases, with 17 bases remaining between them. Germline V lookup: CDR1 MGHRA, CDR2 YSYEKL. The CDR3 DNA reads as TGCGCCAGCAGCCAAGATCCTGGGGTGGTAGCGGCCTACGAGCAGTACTTC. Translating gives CASSQDPGVVAAYEQYF.

A few counts support this clone. The gene calls are TRBV27 and TRBJ2-1, with 9 bases matching TRBD1. The J segment lost 7 bases and the V segment lost 6 bases, leaving 7 bases of the junction unmatched. Looked up from germline, CDR1 is MNHEY and CDR2 is SMNVEV (reference sequence). CDR3 length equals 14 residues. The chain's CDR3 is CASRPGQGGNEQFF. CDR3 in DNA: TGTGCCAGCAGGCCGGGACAGGGAGGAAATGAGCAGTTCTTC.

The rearrangement joins TRBV10-3 to TRBJ1-2, with D tentatively TRBD1 (5 bases). Germline V CDR1 and CDR2: ENHRY, SYGVKD. The CDR3 has 13 amino acids. Trimming left V 2 bases short and J 8 bases short, with 12 bases between. The CDR3 region is CAISEIQGGGYTF. DNA for the CDR3: TGTGCCATCAGTGAGATCCAGGGCGGCGGCTACACCTTC.